Below, 30 T cell receptor beta chains from the same sample are listed, as sequenced in a study of cytomegalovirus exposure and HLA in healthy donors. A multiplex PCR was run with 60 Vbeta primers and 13 Jbeta primers. Only in-frame clones appear in the TCRdb table, and some are missing; sequencing was by immunoSEQ multiplex PCR. The sample has about 96,000 clones, 65% to 85% seen once; the top ten hold over 12%. Sequencing was performed on PBMCs. The source of these receptors is a woman in her 70s in good health and CMV-seropositive.

The chain is built from TRBV11-2 and TRBJ1-6, with D maybe TRBD1 (6 bases). V was shortened by 5 bases and J by 10 bases, with 15 bases between the two germline ends. The germline V gene has CDR1 SGHAT and CDR2 FQNNGV. The CDR3 is 14 residues long. This CDR3 reads CASSPYSGDSPLHF. CDR3 nucleotides: TGTGCCAGCAGCCCTTACTCAGGGGACTCACCCCTCCACTTT.

In this sample, this clone turned up once. The V call is TRBV9, the J call TRBJ1-2; 9 bases are shared with TRBD1. The germline CDR1 and CDR2 sequences are SGDLS and YYNGEE. The CDR3 runs to 18 residues. The trim removed 4 bases at V and 4 bases at J, leaving 17 bases unmatched. CDR3 in DNA: TGTGCCAGCAGCTCACAGGGGGCAAGGGGGTATGAGGCCTATGGCTACACCTTC. Translated, it gives CASSSQGARGYEAYGYTF.

V and J are TRBV7-6 and TRBJ1-5; D is ambiguous. CDR1 is SGHVS and CDR2 is FNYEAQ in the germline V gene. The V gene lost 3 bases and the J gene lost 3 bases, with 6 bases spanning the gap. CDR3 length equals 13 residues. CDR3 sequence: CASSFQVNQPQHF. In DNA form, the CDR3 reads TGTGCCAGCAGCTTCCAGGTCAATCAGCCCCAGCATTTT.

The CDR3 region has the DNA TGTGCCAGTAGGATGACTCCCGGGGAGCTGTTTTTT. This sequence encodes CASRMTPGELFF. The rearrangement joins TRBV19 to TRBJ2-2; D gene unclear. Trimming shortened V by 6 bases and J by 6 bases, and 8 bases separated the two germline ends. In germline, CDR1 is LNHDA, CDR2 SQIVND (reference sequence). This CDR3 region has 12 residues.

DNA of the CDR3: TGCGCCAGCAGCCCCAACCGGGGACAGGGAGAGGGGACCCAGTACTTC. It is translated as CASSPNRGQGEGTQYF. The V call is TRBV5-1, the J call TRBJ2-5, with TRBD1 matching 9 bases. Germline lookup yields CDR1 SGHRS and CDR2 YFSETQ. CDR3 length equals 16 residues. The junction had 14 bases not matched to a gene; V was cut back by 4 bases and J by 7 bases.

V usage is TRBV10-1 and J usage is TRBJ2-3; 7 bases match TRBD2. The CDR3 is 14 residues long. The V segment lost 6 bases and the J segment 0 bases; nucleotides outside the gene matches: 3. Germline V lookup: CDR1 WNHNN, CDR2 SYGVQD (reference sequence). CDR3 protein: CASSLRGSTDTQYF. DNA for the CDR3: TGCGCCAGCAGCTTGCGGGGGAGCACAGATACGCAGTATTTT.

V and J are TRBV10-1 and TRBJ2-3; D is perhaps TRBD2 (6 bases). Germline CDR1 is WNHNN and CDR2 is SYGVQD (reference sequence). There are 13 residues in the CDR3. With 6 bases removed from V and 3 bases from J, the gap between germline ends came to 10 bases. The CDR3, as DNA: TGCGCCAGCAGCGGGGGATTAACAGATACGCAGTATTTT. Translation: CASSGGLTDTQYF.

The V call is TRBV7-9, the J call TRBJ2-7; 8 nucleotides line up with TRBD2. The CDR3 consists of 13 residues. Germline-derived CDR1 and CDR2 are SEHNR and FQNEAQ (reference sequence). With 5 bases clipped from V and 3 bases from J, the junction kept 3 bases outside the gene matches. The CDR3 DNA sequence: TGTGCCAGCAGCCCCACTAGCGGCTACGAGCAGTACTTC. It translates to CASSPTSGYEQYF.

The chain links TRBV18 to TRBJ1-1; TRBD1 might be the D (5 bases). From germline, CDR1 is KGHSH and CDR2 LQKENI. V was pared by 3 bases and J by 0 bases, with 14 bases between. The CDR3 spans 16 residues. The CDR3 here is CASSPSTAQVNTEAFF. CDR3 DNA: TGTGCCAGCTCACCGTCGACAGCCCAGGTGAACACTGAAGCTTTCTTT.

This chain's CDR3 is CASSLVTGVNYGYTF. As DNA, the CDR3 is TGTGCCAGCAGCTTGGTTACAGGGGTAAACTATGGCTACACCTTC. The chain joins TRBV5-6 to TRBJ1-2; 7 positions match TRBD1. V was clipped by 0 bases and J by 2 bases; unmatched bases: 4. Germline V CDR1 and CDR2: SGHDT, YYEEEE. CDR3 size: 15 residues.

The chain links TRBV28 to TRBJ2-7; 9 bases map to TRBD1. The CDR3 has 17 residues. CDR1 and CDR2 (germline): MDHEN, SYDVKM. V gave up 2 bases and J gave up 3 bases; unmatched junction bases: 11. The CDR3 sequence: CASSLVVGQGLYYEQYF. The CDR3, as DNA: TGTGCCAGCAGTTTAGTCGTGGGACAGGGTCTTTACTACGAGCAGTACTTC.

This chain uses TRBV6-5 with TRBJ1-2; tentative D call: TRBD1 (5 bases). Germline CDR1 reads MNHEY; CDR2 reads SVGAGI. The CDR3 covers 13 residues. Trimming took 0 bases from V and 8 from J, leaving 10 bases between them. The CDR3 nucleotides are TGTGCCAGCAGTTACTCCCAGGGAAACGGCTACACCTTC. Encoded protein: CASSYSQGNGYTF.

The rearrangement uses TRBV7-6 and TRBJ2-5; the match to TRBD2 covers 12 bases. Germline V lookup: CDR1 SGHVS, CDR2 FNYEAQ. The CDR3 runs 17 residues. With 2 bases clipped from V and 2 bases from J, the junction kept 6 bases outside the gene matches. CDR3 nucleotide sequence: TGTGCCAGCAGCTTACCTCAACTAGCGGGGGGACAAGAGACCCAGTACTTC. Protein product: CASSLPQLAGGQETQYF.

Only a few counts were recorded for this clone. This chain connects TRBV9 to TRBJ2-3, with 8 bases matching TRBD1. Per the germline V gene, CDR1 is SGDLS and CDR2 is YYNGEE. J was trimmed by 4 bases and V by 2 bases; bases with no gene match: 3. The CDR3 is made up of 14 amino acids. The CDR3 spells CASSVRTGPDTQYF. As DNA, the CDR3 is TGTGCCAGCAGCGTTCGGACAGGGCCAGATACGCAGTATTTT.

The chain has TRBV5-1 and TRBJ2-7; D is possibly TRBD1 (7 bases). CDR3 length: 15 residues. V was shortened by 3 bases and J by 0 bases, with 13 bases between the two germline ends. CDR1 SGHRS and CDR2 YFSETQ come from the germline V gene. The CDR3 bases are TGCGCCAGCAGCTGGCAGGGGGGCGTCTCCTACGAGCAGTACTTC. Translating gives CASSWQGGVSYEQYF.

The DNA for the CDR3 is TGTGCCAGCAGCTTAGTCGGGGGACAGGGCTACGAGCAGTACTTC. Translated: CASSLVGGQGYEQYF. The V call is TRBV7-2, the J call TRBJ2-7; TRBD1 matches 9 bases. Germline assignment: CDR1 SGHTA and CDR2 FQGNSA. V shed 1 base and J 3 bases; nucleotides not matched to a gene: 4. CDR3 length: 15 amino acids.

The chain couples TRBV19 to TRBJ1-2, with TRBD1 matching 7 bases. Germline CDR1 is LNHDA and CDR2 is SQIVND (reference sequence). The CDR3 consists of 14 residues. The J segment lost 2 bases and the V segment lost 7 bases, leaving 7 bases of the junction unmatched. CDR3 amino acids: CASKAGTANYGYTF. The CDR3 bases are TGTGCCAGTAAAGCCGGGACAGCAAACTATGGCTACACCTTC.

This clone was seen only a few times. CDR3 nucleotides: TGTGCCAGCAGGGCAGGGCTTTTAGGCTCCTACGAGCAGTACTTC. Protein: CASRAGLLGSYEQYF. The chain links TRBV9 to TRBJ2-7; D possibly corresponds to TRBD1 (5 bases). The germline V and J ends were trimmed by 5 bases and 0 bases, with 15 bases remaining between them. In germline, CDR1 is SGDLS, CDR2 YYNGEE. CDR3 length: 15 amino acids.

This clone has a handful of counts. Other DNA sequences within the sample encode an identical CDR3. This sequence joins TRBV15 and TRBJ1-1; D unresolved. In germline, CDR1 is LNHNV, CDR2 YYDKDF (reference sequence). Trimming removed 0 bases at V and 0 bases at J, with 5 bases between. The CDR3 loop spans 14 amino acids. The CDR3 DNA reads as TGTGCCACCAGCAGAGATCGGGTGAACACTGAAGCTTTCTTT. Translation gives CATSRDRVNTEAFF.

This clone was counted only a few times. The chain joins TRBV11-2 to TRBJ1-3; D is perhaps TRBD1 (6 bases). The CDR3 length is 14 residues. CDR1 and CDR2 from the germline V gene are SGHAT and FQNNGV. Trimming left V 2 bases short and J 4 bases short, with 9 bases between. CDR3 amino acids: CASSLSQGGNTIYF. The CDR3 DNA follows: TGTGCCAGCAGCTTATCACAGGGCGGAAACACCATATATTTT. The full variable domain, in which reference TRBV11-2 and TRBJ1-3 provide the parts outside the CDR3, is EAGVAQSPRYKIIEKRQSVAFWCNPISGHATLYWYQQILGQGPKLLIQFQNNGVVDDSQLPKDRFSAERLKGVDSTLKIQPAKLEDSAVYLCASSLSQGGNTIYFGEGSWLTVV.

CDR3 bases: TGCGCCAGCAGCTTGGAACAGGGGGCCTCACCCCTCCACTTT. This encodes CASSLEQGASPLHF. This chain uses TRBV5-1 with TRBJ1-6; 9 bases match TRBD1. This CDR3 contains 14 residues. The germline CDR1 and CDR2 sequences are SGHRS and YFSETQ. V lost 0 bases, J lost 10 bases, and 2 bases stayed unmatched.

The rearrangement links TRBV6-4 to TRBJ2-1, with 9 bases aligning to TRBD1. Germline V gene lookup returns CDR1 MRHNA and CDR2 SNTAGT. This CDR3 is 14 amino acids long. Trimming cost V 7 bases and J 3 bases; bases outside gene matches: 4. The CDR3 spells CASKAGQGYNEQFF. The CDR3 coding sequence is TGTGCCAGCAAAGCGGGACAGGGCTACAATGAGCAGTTCTTC.

In nucleotides, the CDR3 is TGTGCCAGTAGACGGGGGGGGCGCGCCACCGGGGAGCTGTTTTTT. Amino acids: CASRRGGRATGELFF. V and J are TRBV19 and TRBJ2-2; 8 nucleotides match TRBD2. This CDR3 has 15 residues. J was trimmed by 4 bases and V by 6 bases; bases with no gene match: 7. Germline V CDR1 and CDR2: LNHDA, SQIVND (reference sequence).

This chain uses TRBV27 with TRBJ2-5, with D perhaps matching TRBD2 (5 bases). The J call may be incorrect, as the DNA end agrees better with TRBJ2-7. Looked up from germline, CDR1 is MNHEY and CDR2 is SMNVEV (reference sequence). This CDR3 region has 15 residues. The CDR3 DNA sequence: TGTGCCAGCAGTTTATCCGGCGGGCCCGCCTACGAGCAGTACTTC. Translating gives CASSLSGGPAYEQYF.

The V gene is TRBV15, the J gene TRBJ2-7; 10 bases line up with TRBD1. The V gene's germline CDR1 is LNHNV and CDR2 YYDKDF (reference sequence). V lost 5 bases to trimming and J lost 2 bases; unmatched junction nucleotides: 12. The CDR3 length is 17 residues. This CDR3 reads CATSRVVGTGATYEQYF. The CDR3 region has the DNA TGTGCCACCAGCCGAGTTGTGGGGACAGGGGCGACCTACGAGCAGTACTTC. The whole variable domain, remainder taken from reference TRBV15 and TRBJ2-7, is DAMVIQNPRYQVTQFGKPVTLSCSQTLNHNVMYWYQQKSSQAPKLLFHYYDKDFNNEADTPDNFQSRRPNTSFCFLDIRSPGLGDTAMYLCATSRVVGTGATYEQYFGPGTRLTVT.

V usage is TRBV28 and J usage is TRBJ1-5, with D possibly matching TRBD1 (6 bases). The CDR3 is made up of 15 amino acids. Per germline, CDR1 MDHEN and CDR2 SYDVKM. V lost 8 bases and J 2 bases, leaving 16 bases between the germline ends. This CDR3 reads CASFFGGAGNQPQHF. CDR3 DNA: TGTGCCAGCTTTTTTGGGGGCGCCGGCAATCAGCCCCAGCATTTT.

In this sample, this clone turned up once. V gene TRBV15 combines with J gene TRBJ2-5, with unresolved D. Trimming cost V 3 bases and J 5 bases, with 10 bases left between them. Germline CDR1 LNHNV, CDR2 YYDKDF (reference sequence). CDR3 length equals 13 residues. CDR3: CATSSRYWETQYF. The CDR3 DNA follows: TGTGCCACCAGCAGTCGGTACTGGGAGACCCAGTACTTC. Using reference TRBV15 and TRBJ2-5 for the parts outside the CDR3, the full variable domain is DAMVIQNPRYQVTQFGKPVTLSCSQTLNHNVMYWYQQKSSQAPKLLFHYYDKDFNNEADTPDNFQSRRPNTSFCFLDIRSPGLGDTAMYLCATSSRYWETQYFGPGTRLLVL.

The CDR3 region has the DNA TGTGCCAGCAACCCCCTCCCGGTCAATGAAAAACTGTTTTTT. Its protein is CASNPLPVNEKLFF. The chain recombines TRBV6-1 with TRBJ1-4; D not resolved. Germline V gives CDR1 MNHNS, CDR2 SASEGT. Trimming removed 7 bases from V and 5 bases from J, with 14 bases in between. This CDR3 comprises 14 residues.

The table lists this clone with a few counts. This chain's CDR3 is CAIRGQNFYEQYF. The CDR3 DNA reads as TGCGCCATCCGTGGACAGAATTTCTACGAGCAGTACTTC. The V call is TRBV10-2, the J call TRBJ2-7; D might be TRBD1 (6 bases). Trimming pared 10 bases from V and 3 bases from J, leaving 16 bases between. CDR1 and CDR2 from the germline V gene are WSHSY and SAAADI. The CDR3 runs 13 residues.

The rearrangement uses TRBV6-5 and TRBJ2-4; 7 positions agree with TRBD2. The CDR3 loop spans 16 amino acids. Germline CDR1 and CDR2: MNHEY and SVGAGI. The ends lost 2 bases at V and 3 bases at J; junction bases unmatched: 7. CDR3 loop: CASSYPGGAGKNIQYF. CDR3 DNA sequence: TGTGCCAGCAGTTACCCGGGGGGAGCGGGCAAAAACATTCAGTACTTC.